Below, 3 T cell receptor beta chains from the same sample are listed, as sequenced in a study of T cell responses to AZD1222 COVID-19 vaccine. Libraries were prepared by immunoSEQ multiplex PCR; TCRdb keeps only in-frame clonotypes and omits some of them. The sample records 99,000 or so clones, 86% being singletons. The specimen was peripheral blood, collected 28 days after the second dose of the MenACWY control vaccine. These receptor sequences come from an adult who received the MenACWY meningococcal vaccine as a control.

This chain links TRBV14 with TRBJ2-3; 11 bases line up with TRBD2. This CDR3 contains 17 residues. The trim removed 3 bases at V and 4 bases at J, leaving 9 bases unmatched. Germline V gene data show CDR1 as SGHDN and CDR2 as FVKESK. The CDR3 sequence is CASSHGVAGGPADTQYF. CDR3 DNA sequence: TGTGCCAGCAGCCACGGGGTAGCGGGGGGGCCCGCAGATACGCAGTATTTT.

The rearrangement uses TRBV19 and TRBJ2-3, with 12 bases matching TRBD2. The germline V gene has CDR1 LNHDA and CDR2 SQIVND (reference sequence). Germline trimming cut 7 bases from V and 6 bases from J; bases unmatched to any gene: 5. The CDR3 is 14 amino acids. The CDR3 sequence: CASTSGGAGDTQYF. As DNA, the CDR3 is TGTGCCAGTACTAGCGGGGGGGCCGGGGATACGCAGTATTTT.

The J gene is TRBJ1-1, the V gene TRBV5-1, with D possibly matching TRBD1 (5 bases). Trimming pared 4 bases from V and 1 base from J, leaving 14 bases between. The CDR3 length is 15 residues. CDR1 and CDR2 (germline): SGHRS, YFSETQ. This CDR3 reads CASSPDGAPNTEAFF. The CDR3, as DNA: TGCGCCAGCAGCCCGGATGGGGCCCCGAACACTGAAGCTTTCTTT.